This paragraph reports one T cell receptor beta chain. This clone has just one count. Its antigen is still unknown. No base qualities exist here, and no much larger clone lies one base off it. The CDR3, from cysteine to phenylalanine, totals 16 residues. Here the CDR3 DNA is all that survives: 48 bases in frame from base 1. For CDR1 and CDR2, the germline V gene (reference sequence) lists SGHNT and YYREEE. V is cut by 4 bases and J by 0 bases, and the space between the germline ends is 17 bases. This sample stems from a study of shared clonotypes between healthy human individuals (dated by TCRdb to 2018 to 2020). Study-wide context: The cohort included three men and a couple of women between 18 and 49 years of age. For each donor, CD4 naive and CD4 memory were each run on three plates, CD8 naive on two plates, and CD8 memory on one plate. Per donor, leukapheresis produced somewhere between about 0.9 and 10 billion PBMCs. The study deeply sequenced blood TCR repertoires of five healthy adults to estimate repertoire size and the extent of clonotype sharing between individuals. Libraries were prepared and TCR repertoires were sequenced by different laboratories using diverse techniques, in order to increase sequencing depth and limit assay-specific biases. The study at large found these results: Sharing across four donors was observed for approximately 4.6% of naive CD4, over 3% of naive CD8, roughly 2.4% of memory CD4, and about 0.38% of memory CD8 clonotypes. Compared with non-shared clonotypes, the clonotypes found in all four sorted-subset donors had higher generation probabilities. Only blood was sampled, and tissue TCR repertoires likely differ from those in blood. Based on pairwise subsampling, the degree of clonotype sharing among donors was expected to be affected by sequencing depth. Incomplete sequencing was indicated by rarefaction of sorted-subset datasets, despite the large sequencing depth. Larger estimated clonotype richness was generally found for naive subsets than for memory subsets. Because the study included a small number of donors, the genetic and exposure-history diversity represented was limited.

Healthy HIV-negative adults with no recently reported acute infections or vaccinations were included as donors. Every donor was a Caucasian adult living in Nashville, Tennessee, USA. CD4+ T cells were enriched through magnetic negative selection, after which naive cells were positively selected on CD45RA and the remaining negative fraction served as the memory subset. After blood collection by leukapheresis, PBMCs were isolated using Ficoll-Histopaque density gradient centrifugation and then cryopreserved in the vapor phase of liquid nitrogen. Analytical flow cytometry was used to check the purity and quantity of each magnetically sorted T cell population. Genomic DNA was isolated from each sorted fraction and quantified by UV absorbance on a Nanodrop 2000c. TCR CDR3 regions were amplified from genomic DNA by multiplex PCR using the deep immunoSEQ assay. For each cell subset, the extracted genomic DNA was distributed evenly across all wells of several immunoSEQ 96-well plates, and each plate served as one replicate. For sorted subsets, each replicate PCR was loaded with 200 to 250 ng genomic DNA, equivalent to about 30,000 T cell genomes. Purified libraries were measured with a Qubit 3.0 fluorometer, size-checked on a Bioanalyzer 2100, and measured again with the KAPA Library Quantification kit. Each immunoSEQ 96-well plate was sequenced on its own single-read 150-cycle Illumina NextSeq 550 flow cell. The source study handled its data this way. Because the immunoSEQ output included only junctional sequences and no quality scores, the filtering could not be the same as the filtering used for full-length reads. To assign V/J genes and CDR3, sequences were annotated against IMGT germline references using PyIR, a Python wrapper for IgBLAST v1.9. Reads were removed for weak V/J assignments (E-value above 1e-6), missing CDR3, stop codons, out-of-frame junctions, or ambiguous translated residues. V3J clonotypes were defined as sequences sharing the same inferred V gene, J gene, and CDR3 amino acid sequence. Percentage overlap between repertoires was calculated by dividing the number of shared unique clonotypes by the size of the smaller repertoire. Three approaches were used to assess repertoire richness: RTK rarefaction, the Chao1 estimator, and Recon v2.1 estimates of unobserved clonotypes. OLGA was used to compute generation probabilities for all TCRbeta clonotypes that the gDNA method yielded from a handful of donors. Not all clones reach the TCRdb copy of this immuneACCESS table, which keeps in-frame sequences only. Checked studies attribute under half of the gap to unresolved V genes and leave the rest unexplained. V and J calls and clone size are those listed in that table; D and trimming were worked out from the DNA. A total of around 1.5 million clones appear in this sample, approximately 98% of them only once. The ten largest clones take up 0.4% to 0.45% of the sample.

The receptor's source is a man aged 25 to 40 in good health. The V and J segments used are TRBV5-4 and TRBJ2-7; the D region possibly corresponds to TRBD1 (6 bases align). Sequenced input: naive CD4+ T cells sorted from blood. The intended sense of this specimen's cell subset or site label: CD45RA+ positively selected. The CDR3 amino acid sequence is: CASSLKDSFSSYEQYF. The DNA sequence is TGTGCCAGCAGCCTTAAGGACAGTTTTTCCTCCTACGAGCAGTACTTC.